This note documents a single TCR beta chain sequence. Antigen: not known. TCR cDNA received a 3' ligated oligonucleotide that carried a UMI. Whole-blood samples were 2.5 to 3 ml of peripheral blood from healthy adult volunteers. Input was 1 to 1000 ng of DNase-treated total RNA without cell sorting. The data derive from a study of naive and memory T cell subsets. Study-wide results and limits: Potentially, T cell activation and differentiation skew this RNA-based measurement.

CDR1 SNHLY and CDR2 FYNNEI come from the germline V gene. Trimming shortened V by 6 bases and J by 2 bases, and 10 bases separated the two germline ends. CDR3 length: 13 amino acids. Amplification of ligated cDNA took four PCR rounds with SP2 and nested alpha and beta constant primers. TCRdb re-analysed the 5' RACE reads in MiXCR, keeping a single row per CDR3 protein. The data contain 56,000 or so distinct CDR3 sequences, around 8% of them singletons. The sequence came from a female donor in good health. This chain uses TRBV2 with TRBJ1-2; D gene ambiguous. CDR3: CASRYSENYGYTF. CDR3 in DNA: TGTGCCAGCAGATACAGCGAAAACTATGGCTACACCTTC. The variable domain in full, with the rest retrieved from reference TRBV2 and TRBJ1-2, is EPEVTQTPSHQVTQMGQEVILRCVPISNHLYFYWYRQILGQKVEFLVSFYNNEISEKSEIFDDQFSVERPDGSNFTLKIRSTKLEDSAMYFCASRYSENYGYTFGSGTRLTVV.